The 29 T cell receptor beta chains given below trace back to one sample, sequenced in a study of blood T cell repertoires in COVID-19 (dated by TCRdb to about 2020). Libraries were constructed by the immunoSEQ multiplex PCR assay. The source is immuneACCESS, and TCRdb retained only in-frame sequences with V and J called. Part of the clones is not carried over; for the studies checked, unresolved V genes explain less than half of this, and the remainder is unexplained. Across this sample there are over 300,000 clones, with approximately 91% seen only once. The top ten hold around 9.5% of the sample. Sequencing used PBMCs or T cells enriched from blood (not recorded which). The receptors were sampled from a middle-aged woman who had recovered from COVID-19.

The chain couples TRBV2 to TRBJ2-1; 8 positions agree with TRBD1. The CDR3 runs 14 residues. V was pared by 3 bases and J by 3 bases, with 1 base of the junction left unmatched. From germline, CDR1 is SNHLY and CDR2 FYNNEI. CDR3 residues: CASSEGTGYNEQFF. CDR3 coding DNA: TGTGCCAGCAGTGAGGGGACAGGCTACAATGAGCAGTTCTTC. The whole variable domain, filled in from reference TRBV2 and TRBJ2-1, reads EPEVTQTPSHQVTQMGQEVILRCVPISNHLYFYWYRQILGQKVEFLVSFYNNEISEKSEIFDDQFSVERPDGSNFTLKIRSTKLEDSAMYFCASSEGTGYNEQFFGPGTRLTVL.

This chain links TRBV30 with TRBJ1-2; D may be TRBD1 (6 bases). The CDR3 contains 12 residues. From germline, CDR1 is GTSNPN and CDR2 SVGIG (reference sequence). Trimming pared 1 base from V and 4 bases from J, leaving 7 bases between. For the CDR3, the DNA is TGTGCCTGGAGTGCCAGGGGCTATGGCTACACCTTC. Translating it yields CAWSARGYGYTF. The complete variable domain, with remaining parts taken from reference TRBV30 and TRBJ1-2, reads SQTIHQWPATLVQPVGSPLSLECTVEGTSNPNLYWYRQAAGRGLQLLFYSVGIGQISSEVPQNLSASRPQDRQFILSSKKLLLSDSGFYLCAWSARGYGYTFGSGTRLTVV.

The chain uses TRBV14 and TRBJ2-7; TRBD1 matches at 10 bases. The V segment lost 1 base and the J segment 7 bases; nucleotides outside the gene matches: 7. The CDR3 has 15 residues. CDR1 and CDR2 (germline): SGHDN, FVKESK. The CDR3 DNA sequence: TGTGCCAGCAGCCAAGCTGGGACAGGGGAAAGAGAGCAGTACTTC. Translation gives CASSQAGTGEREQYF.

The chain couples TRBV6-2 or TRBV6-3 to TRBJ1-4, with TRBD1 identical over 7 bases. J was trimmed by 1 base and V by 5 bases; bases with no gene match: 10. The V gene's germline CDR1 is MNHEY and CDR2 SVGEGT. This CDR3 region has 17 residues. The CDR3 DNA sequence: TGTGCCAGCAGTCCCGACAGGGAGACTTTAACTAATGAAAAACTGTTTTTT. This codes for CASSPDRETLTNEKLFF.

About this clone itself: Other DNA sequences within the sample encode an identical CDR3. The CDR3 spells CASSLVGRGNTEAFF. The CDR3 DNA sequence: TGTGCCAGCAGCCTTGTAGGGAGGGGGAACACTGAAGCTTTCTTT. This chain uses TRBV7-9 with TRBJ1-1; D might be TRBD1 (5 bases). With 5 bases removed from V and 1 base from J, the gap between germline ends came to 14 bases. The CDR3 loop spans 15 amino acids. The germline V gene has CDR1 SEHNR and CDR2 FQNEAQ (reference sequence).

Turning to this clone: The identical CDR3 is also encoded by other nucleotide sequences in the sample. The J gene is TRBJ2-5, the V gene TRBV29-1; TRBD1 is a possible D gene (5 bases). Trimming removed 1 base at V and 5 bases at J, with 8 bases between. Germline V gene lookup returns CDR1 SQVTM and CDR2 ANQGSEA. The CDR3 extends over 12 amino acids. CDR3: CSVEGGVETQYF. The CDR3 DNA sequence: TGCAGCGTTGAAGGGGGCGTGGAGACCCAGTACTTC.

The chain carries TRBV7-9 and TRBJ1-6, with a weak D call TRBD1 (6 bases). Germline CDR1 and CDR2: SEHNR and FQNEAQ (reference sequence). This CDR3 contains 13 residues. V gave up 5 bases and J gave up 10 bases, with 12 bases separating them. CDR3 sequence (DNA): TGTGCCAGCAGCGGCCAAGGGGGATCACCCCTCCACTTT. Translating it yields CASSGQGGSPLHF.

V and J are TRBV6-2 or TRBV6-3 and TRBJ1-5; TRBD1 might be the D (6 bases). Germline loops: CDR1 MNHEY, CDR2 SVGEGT. This CDR3 contains 15 residues. V was pared by 4 bases and J by 4 bases, with 14 bases between. The DNA of the CDR3 is TGTGCCAGCAGTTCTAACGGGACACCTAATCAGCCCCAGCATTTT. This encodes CASSSNGTPNQPQHF.

J is TRBJ1-2 and V is TRBV10-3; D might be TRBD1 (5 bases). Germline CDR1 ENHRY, CDR2 SYGVKD. The V end was cut by 2 bases, the J end by 6 bases, with 10 bases between. This CDR3 contains 13 residues. CDR3: CAISERGLDGYTF. DNA of the CDR3: TGTGCCATCAGTGAGAGGGGACTGGATGGCTACACCTTC.

CDR3 bases: TGTGCCAGTACCGGGACAGAACAAGAGACCCAGTACTTC. Protein sequence: CASTGTEQETQYF. The chain couples TRBV19 to TRBJ2-5, with 7 bases aligning to TRBD1. V was clipped by 7 bases and J by 2 bases; unmatched bases: 4. This CDR3 spans 13 amino acids. The germline gives CDR1 LNHDA, CDR2 SQIVND (reference sequence).

The CDR3 region has the DNA TGTGCCACCGACCGGCCAGCGGTCGGCGGGGAGCTGTTTTTT. This sequence encodes CATDRPAVGGELFF. The chain combines TRBV28 with TRBJ2-2; D is perhaps TRBD2 (5 bases). The V and J ends lost 10 bases and 7 bases respectively, with 19 bases between them. The length of the CDR3 is 14 residues. The germline CDR1 and CDR2 sequences are MDHEN and SYDVKM.

The chain couples TRBV5-4 to TRBJ1-1; D is possibly TRBD1 (5 bases). Trimming removed 1 base from V and 4 bases from J, with 11 bases in between. The CDR3 spans 14 residues. CDR1 and CDR2 from the germline V gene are SGHNT and YYREEE (reference sequence). The CDR3 bases are TGTGCCAGCAGCTTGAGGGGAACCGTCACTGAAGCTTTCTTT. Amino acid sequence: CASSLRGTVTEAFF.

This chain links TRBV25-1 with TRBJ2-2; D call uncertain. V dropped 2 bases and J dropped 3 bases, with 10 bases sitting between them. The CDR3 consists of 15 residues. The germline V gene has CDR1 MGHDK and CDR2 SYGVNS. As DNA, the CDR3 is TGTGCCAGCAGTGAAGGTACCCTAGACACCGGGGAGCTGTTTTTT. As protein: CASSEGTLDTGELFF.

J is TRBJ1-4 and V is TRBV25-1; D is uncertain. Trimming stripped 2 bases from V and 7 bases from J, with 14 bases between. This CDR3 comprises 15 residues. Per germline, CDR1 MGHDK and CDR2 SYGVNS. CDR3 nucleotides: TGTGCCAGCAGTGAAGCGGGCAGAGCTTTTGAAAAACTGTTTTTT. As protein: CASSEAGRAFEKLFF.

The chain carries TRBV7-9 and TRBJ2-2; tentative D call: TRBD2 (5 bases). Trimming left V 1 base short and J 6 bases short, with 15 bases between. Germline V gene lookup returns CDR1 SEHNR and CDR2 FQNEAQ (reference sequence). This CDR3 comprises 16 residues. The CDR3 here is CASSLEDGWRSGELFF. The CDR3 DNA follows: TGTGCCAGCAGCTTAGAAGACGGTTGGAGGTCCGGGGAGCTGTTTTTT.

J is TRBJ1-1 and V is TRBV29-1; D uncertain. Trimming cost V 4 bases and J 3 bases, with 12 bases left between them. Germline V lookup: CDR1 SQVTM, CDR2 ANQGSEA. The CDR3 sequence is 13 residues long. For the CDR3, the DNA is TGCAGCGTTGTACCGGGATCGTACACTGAAGCTTTCTTT. Amino acid sequence: CSVVPGSYTEAFF.

This chain joins TRBV6-5 and TRBJ1-5; tentative D call: TRBD1 (6 bases). Germline loops: CDR1 MNHEY, CDR2 SVGAGI. V lost 5 bases to trimming and J lost 7 bases, with 15 bases between them. The CDR3 consists of 14 residues. CDR3 bases: TGTGCCAGCAGTACGGGGGGGGCGGACCAGCCCCAGCATTTT. It specifies CASSTGGADQPQHF.

This chain uses TRBV27 with TRBJ2-3; possibly TRBD1 for D (8 bases). Germline loops: CDR1 MNHEY, CDR2 SMNVEV (reference sequence). This CDR3 has 14 amino acids. V lost 4 bases, J lost 9 bases, and 17 bases lay in between. In nucleotides, the CDR3 is TGTGCCAGCAGTTCGACAGGGGCGGGGGACACGCAGTATTTT. Amino acids: CASSSTGAGDTQYF.

V usage is TRBV7-3 and J usage is TRBJ2-1; the match to TRBD1 covers 11 bases. This CDR3 has 15 residues. From germline, CDR1 is SGHTA and CDR2 FQGTGA. V lost 5 bases, J lost 3 bases, and 3 bases stayed unmatched. CDR3 sequence reads: CASSMGTGGYNEQFF. The CDR3 DNA follows: TGTGCCAGCAGCATGGGGACAGGGGGCTACAATGAGCAGTTCTTC.

This rearrangement joins TRBV9 to TRBJ2-5; possible D gene TRBD1, 5 bases. Trimming stripped 2 bases from V and 4 bases from J, with 9 bases between. Germline V gene data show CDR1 as SGDLS and CDR2 as YYNGEE. The CDR3 has 13 amino acids. The CDR3 reads CASSVGRGETQYF. For the CDR3, the DNA is TGTGCCAGCAGCGTGGGGCGTGGAGAGACCCAGTACTTC.

The rearrangement links TRBV7-3 to TRBJ2-1; no definite D call. This CDR3 has 15 amino acids. V lost 0 bases and J lost 0, with 6 bases in between. Germline CDR1 is SGHTA and CDR2 is FQGTGA. This CDR3 is CASSLTRSSYNEQFF. The CDR3 coding sequence is TGTGCCAGCAGCTTAACTCGGAGCTCCTACAATGAGCAGTTCTTC.

The table lists this clone with a count of one. The chain carries TRBV7-3 and TRBJ2-1, with TRBD1 as a possible D gene (5 bases). With 5 bases removed from V and 8 bases from J, the gap between germline ends came to 10 bases. Germline CDR1 reads SGHTA; CDR2 reads FQGTGA. CDR3 size: 12 residues. Here the CDR3 DNA reads TGTGCCAGCAGCCAGGGCGGCGATGAGCAGTTCTTC. Translated: CASSQGGDEQFF.

The rearrangement links TRBV28 to TRBJ2-7, with TRBD1 matching over 8 bases. From germline, CDR1 is MDHEN and CDR2 SYDVKM. This CDR3 region has 16 residues. V gave up 2 bases and J gave up 0 bases; unmatched junction bases: 6. DNA of the CDR3: TGTGCCAGCAGTTTAAGGGGCAGGGGGCCCTCCTACGAGCAGTACTTC. It codes for CASSLRGRGPSYEQYF.

As for this clone: The junction departs from the called germline gene at one end, perhaps through a read error. The chain couples TRBV7-3 to TRBJ1-1; 9 bases align to TRBD1. In germline, CDR1 is SGHTA, CDR2 FQGTGA. CDR3 length: 15 amino acids. This CDR3 reads CANSPRQGGFTEAFF. As DNA, the CDR3 is TGTGCCAACAGCCCCCGACAGGGGGGTTTTACTGAAGCTTTCTTT.

The chain recombines TRBV5-1 with TRBJ1-4, with TRBD1 matching over 9 bases. The CDR3 is 15 amino acids. The V segment lost 5 bases and the J segment 7 bases; nucleotides outside the gene matches: 9. Germline lookup yields CDR1 SGHRS and CDR2 YFSETQ. CDR3 in DNA: TGCGCCAGCAGTCCGGGGACAGGGAGCGTTGAAAAACTGTTTTTT. Protein product: CASSPGTGSVEKLFF. Based on the CDR3 plus reference TRBV5-1 and TRBJ1-4, the full variable domain is KAGVTQTPRYLIKTRGQQVTLSCSPISGHRSVSWYQQTPGQGLQFLFEYFSETQRNKGNFPGRFSGRQFSNSRSEMNVSTLELGDSALYLCASSPGTGSVEKLFFGSGTQLSVL.

This clone was counted between two and nine times. The rearrangement joins TRBV5-1 to TRBJ1-6; tentatively, D is TRBD1 (6 bases). This CDR3 spans 16 amino acids. The germline gives CDR1 SGHRS, CDR2 YFSETQ. V was cut by 4 bases and J by 6 bases, with 17 bases left in between. As DNA, the CDR3 is TGCGCCAGCAGCGTCCAGACAGGAACCTTTAATTCACCCCTCCACTTT. It is translated as CASSVQTGTFNSPLHF.

The chain uses TRBV7-2 and TRBJ1-4; TRBD1 agrees at 7 bases. Germline assignment: CDR1 SGHTA and CDR2 FQGNSA. With 7 bases clipped from V and 7 bases from J, the junction kept 9 bases outside the gene matches. The CDR3 loop spans 14 amino acids. In DNA, the CDR3 is TGTGCCAGCAAACAGGGGCAGGGTGGTGAAAAACTGTTTTTT. This sequence encodes CASKQGQGGEKLFF. The whole variable domain, filled in from reference TRBV7-2 and TRBJ1-4, reads GAGVSQSPSNKVTEKGKDVELRCDPISGHTALYWYRQSLGQGLEFLIYFQGNSAPDKSGLPSDRFSAERTGGSVSTLTIQRTQQEDSAVYLCASKQGQGGEKLFFGSGTQLSVL.

The genes are TRBV10-3 and TRBJ1-2; TRBD1 is a possible D gene (6 bases). Trimming removed 7 bases at V and 8 bases at J, with 11 bases between. The CDR3 is 11 amino acids. Germline V lookup: CDR1 ENHRY, CDR2 SYGVKD. The CDR3 protein is CAINTGRGYTF. CDR3 nucleotide sequence: TGTGCCATCAACACAGGGAGAGGCTACACCTTC.

The chain uses TRBV14 and TRBJ1-2, with TRBD1 identical over 7 bases. The CDR3 totals 15 residues. The ends lost 4 bases at V and 6 bases at J; junction bases unmatched: 11. Per the germline V gene, CDR1 is SGHDN and CDR2 is FVKESK. CDR3 protein: CASSPRTGWGNGYTF. The CDR3 DNA is TGTGCCAGCAGCCCACGGACAGGTTGGGGAAATGGCTACACCTTC.